The next 19 T cell receptor beta chains were all read from a single sample in a study of blood T cells in healthy people across ages. Then a second PCR, running roughly 7 to 11 cycles, was carried out with a sample-barcoded 5' primer and a J-beta primer mix. TCRdb processed the 5' RACE reads anew with MiXCR; each CDR3 protein has one entry. Of about 1,400,000 distinct CDR3 sequences listed, approximately 40% are singletons. Sequenced: blood. Every receptor here comes from a woman aged 18-29 years in good health.

This clonotype occurred a few times. The V gene is TRBV4-1, the J gene TRBJ1-1; D uncertain. The V gene's germline CDR1 is MGHRA and CDR2 YSYEKL. CDR3 size: 14 residues. The V end lost 4 bases, the J end lost 4 bases, and 13 bases lay between the germline ends. The CDR3 reads CASSPPGGSTEAFF. DNA of the CDR3: TGCGCCAGCAGCCCCCCGGGCGGGAGCACTGAAGCTTTCTTT.

Turning to this clonotype: The junction shows a germline mismatch at one end, possibly a read error. V usage is TRBV25-1 and J usage is TRBJ2-4; the D gene is possibly TRBD1 (6 bases). The J call may be faulty, since TRBJ2-7 better matches the DNA end. Germline V gives CDR1 MGHDK, CDR2 SYGVNS. The CDR3 has 13 amino acids. The CDR3 loop is CARSGDTWYEQYF. In nucleotides, the CDR3 is TGTGCCCGCAGTGGGGACACCTGGTACGAGCAGTACTTC.

The chain couples TRBV6-1 to TRBJ1-2; tentative D call: TRBD1 (5 bases). Germline V gives CDR1 MNHNS, CDR2 SASEGT. V shed 3 bases and J shed 5 bases, with 7 bases lying between them. The CDR3 contains 12 residues. The CDR3 loop reads CASSEKGYGYTF. CDR3 sequence (DNA): TGTGCCAGCAGTGAGAAGGGGTATGGCTACACCTTC.

This clonotype was seen a few times. In nucleotides, the CDR3 is TGTGCCAGCAGTTTAACGGGACACCCCCACTCCTACGAGCAGTACTTC. As protein: CASSLTGHPHSYEQYF. The genes are TRBV28 and TRBJ2-7; the D gene is possibly TRBD1 (6 bases). Trimming shortened V by 2 bases and J by 0 bases, and 14 bases separated the two germline ends. Germline V gene sequence: CDR1 MDHEN, CDR2 SYDVKM. The length of the CDR3 is 16 residues.

J is TRBJ2-1 and V is TRBV19; D possibly corresponds to TRBD1 (6 bases). The germline V gene has CDR1 LNHDA and CDR2 SQIVND (reference sequence). The CDR3 sequence is 14 residues long. V was pared by 7 bases and J by 5 bases, with 15 bases between. CDR3 residues: CASTNGTRNNEQFF. DNA of the CDR3: TGTGCCAGTACCAACGGGACACGCAACAATGAGCAGTTCTTC.

The chain links TRBV20-1 to TRBJ2-5; possibly TRBD1 or TRBD2 for D (5 bases each). With the DNA end fitting TRBJ2-7 better, the J assignment may be wrong. CDR1 is DFQATT and CDR2 is SNEGSKA in the germline V gene (reference sequence). The CDR3 has 15 amino acids. DNA of the CDR3: TGCAGTGCCCGAGGGGTAGGGTCTCCTCGGTACGAGCAGTACTTC. Protein product: CSARGVGSPRYEQYF.

This rearrangement joins TRBV7-9 to TRBJ1-3; tentatively, D is TRBD1 (5 bases). CDR3 length: 16 residues. V dropped 2 bases and J dropped 0 bases, with 11 bases sitting between them. The germline CDR1 and CDR2 sequences are SEHNR and FQNEAQ (reference sequence). The CDR3 loop reads CASSLILQVSGNTIYF. CDR3 DNA: TGTGCCAGCAGCTTAATCCTACAGGTCTCTGGAAACACCATATATTTT.

The V gene is TRBV7-2, the J gene TRBJ2-5, with D possibly matching TRBD2 (7 bases). The CDR3 contains 15 residues. Germline assignment: CDR1 SGHTA and CDR2 FQGNSA. V was shortened by 3 bases and J by 5 bases, with 16 bases between the two germline ends. DNA of the CDR3: TGTGCCAGCAGCTTGGGCGGGGGCGGATGGGAGACCCAGTACTTC. This encodes CASSLGGGGWETQYF. The full variable domain, completed using reference TRBV7-2 and TRBJ2-5, is GAGVSQSPSNKVTEKGKDVELRCDPISGHTALYWYRQSLGQGLEFLIYFQGNSAPDKSGLPSDRFSAERTGGSVSTLTIQRTQQEDSAVYLCASSLGGGGWETQYFGPGTRLLVL.

About this clonotype itself: This may be a read error: a much more frequent sequence differs by one nucleotide. J is TRBJ2-1 and V is TRBV15, with D possibly matching TRBD2 (5 bases). The J call is doubtful: the DNA matches TRBJ2-7 better. The germline gives CDR1 LNHNV, CDR2 YYDKDF (reference sequence). The CDR3 length is 16 residues. CDR3 sequence (DNA): TGTGCCACCAGCGTTGGAGGCGGGTTCTCCTACAATGAGCAGTACTTC. This translates into CATSVGGGFSYNEQYF.

This chain links TRBV18 with TRBJ2-4; the D call may be TRBD1 or TRBD2 (6 bases each). Trimming took 4 bases from V and 0 from J, leaving 10 bases between them. Germline CDR1 KGHSH, CDR2 LQKENI. The CDR3 sequence is 15 residues long. CDR3 loop: CASSQQGLAKNIQYF. The DNA for the CDR3 is TGTGCCAGCTCACAACAGGGACTAGCCAAAAACATTCAGTACTTC.

This rearrangement joins TRBV20-1 to TRBJ2-3; D might be TRBD2 (6 bases). Trimming stripped 4 bases from V and 3 bases from J, with 17 bases between. CDR1 is DFQATT, CDR2 SNEGSKA, per germline (reference sequence). The CDR3 covers 15 residues. Written as DNA, the CDR3 is TGCAGTGCTACAGATCCAGGAGGGCGGACAGATACGCAGTATTTT. Translation: CSATDPGGRTDTQYF.

This clonotype was seen a few times. V usage is TRBV6-5 and J usage is TRBJ2-1; weak D call: TRBD2 (5 bases). Trimming took 8 bases from V and 6 from J, leaving 20 bases between them. Germline loops: CDR1 MNHEY, CDR2 SVGAGI. The CDR3 totals 15 residues. CDR3 coding DNA: TGTGCCAGCCAGTTAAGGGAGCTAGCAGTCAATGAGCAGTTCTTC. The encoded protein is CASQLRELAVNEQFF.

Of note for this clonotype: The junction shows a germline mismatch at one end, possibly a read error. The chain uses TRBV6-1 and TRBJ2-1, with D possibly matching TRBD1 (6 bases). The CDR3 extends over 14 amino acids. The germline gives CDR1 MNHNS, CDR2 SASEGT. The CDR3 DNA reads TGTGCCAGCAGACAGGGAAGTGTGAGGGATGAGCAGATCTTC. Its protein product is CASRQGSVRDEQIF.

The rearrangement uses TRBV20-1 and TRBJ1-1; 7 positions agree with TRBD1. The germline gives CDR1 DFQATT, CDR2 SNEGSKA (reference sequence). V shed 3 bases, J shed 4 bases, and the junction held 5 bases outside the gene matches. There are 13 residues in the CDR3. This chain's CDR3 is CSASEGAGTEAFF. The CDR3 DNA is TGCAGTGCTAGCGAGGGGGCAGGCACTGAAGCTTTCTTT.

This clonotype was observed a few times. This chain connects TRBV20-1 to TRBJ1-1; weak D call: TRBD1 (5 bases). This CDR3 comprises 14 residues. The V end was cut by 0 bases, the J end by 0 bases, with 8 bases between. CDR1 and CDR2 from the germline V gene are DFQATT and SNEGSKA (reference sequence). Here the CDR3 reads CSAREAGLNTEAFF. The CDR3 DNA is TGCAGTGCTAGAGAGGCAGGGCTGAACACTGAAGCTTTCTTT.

The chain uses TRBV2 and TRBJ2-2; 10 bases map to TRBD2. The V gene's germline CDR1 is SNHLY and CDR2 FYNNEI. The trim removed 8 bases at V and 6 bases at J, leaving 18 bases unmatched. CDR3 length: 18 residues. CDR3 sequence (DNA): TGTGCCAGCCAAGTGACTAGCGGGTATCTACAGAGTTCCGGGGAGCTGTTTTTT. It yields the protein CASQVTSGYLQSSGELFF.

The V gene is TRBV7-9, the J gene TRBJ2-5; D gene ambiguous. Trimming removed 5 bases at V and 4 bases at J, with 17 bases between. Germline CDR1 reads SEHNR; CDR2 reads FQNEAQ (reference sequence). The CDR3 is 15 residues long. The CDR3 DNA is TGTGCCAGCAGCCCCCTCCAAGGGCCCGTAGAGACCCAGTACTTC. Protein: CASSPLQGPVETQYF.

The V gene is TRBV11-2, the J gene TRBJ2-5; 9 bases agree with TRBD2. CDR1 SGHAT and CDR2 FQNNGV come from the germline V gene. CDR3 size: 15 residues. V dropped 2 bases and J dropped 5; count of bases not matched to a gene: 6. The CDR3 spells CASSLIGGLAETQYF. Here the CDR3 DNA reads TGTGCCAGCAGCTTAATTGGGGGACTAGCTGAGACCCAGTACTTC. Drawing the rest from reference TRBV11-2 and TRBJ2-5, the complete variable domain is EAGVAQSPRYKIIEKRQSVAFWCNPISGHATLYWYQQILGQGPKLLIQFQNNGVVDDSQLPKDRFSAERLKGVDSTLKIQPAKLEDSAVYLCASSLIGGLAETQYFGPGTRLLVL.

This clonotype showed up just a few times. This may stem from a read error, because a much larger clone lies one nucleotide away. The CDR3 coding sequence is TGCAGTGCTAGACCTAGCGGGAGCTCCTACGAGCAGTACTTC. The encoded protein is CSARPSGSSYEQYF. The chain uses TRBV20-1 and TRBJ2-7; TRBD2 aligns across 10 bases. The CDR3 has 14 residues. Trimming cost V 2 bases and J 0 bases; bases outside gene matches: 1. The V gene's germline CDR1 is DFQATT and CDR2 SNEGSKA (reference sequence).